The 26 T cell receptor beta chains below come from one sample, sequenced in a study of T cells after yellow fever vaccination. A single record per CDR3 protein comes from TCRdb applying MiXCR to the 5' RACE reads. The sample shows some 300,000 distinct CDR3 sequences, around 8.1% of them seen only once. The specimen comprised PBMCs, sampled about 41 days after the first yellow fever vaccination. The source of these receptors is a man between 18 and 35 years old who received the YFV17D yellow fever vaccine.

This clonotype was seen repeatedly, ten times or more. The CDR3, as DNA: TGTGCCAGCAGCTTGTGGGCAGCCTTTAGCAATCAGCCCCAGCATTTT. Amino acid sequence: CASSLWAAFSNQPQHF. The rearrangement links TRBV5-6 to TRBJ1-5, with D uncertain. Germline CDR1 and CDR2: SGHDT and YYEEEE. Trimming took 1 base from V and 0 from J, leaving 11 bases between them. CDR3 length: 16 residues.

CDR3 region: CASSLGGASYEQYV. CDR3 coding DNA: TGCGCCAGCAGCTTGGGAGGGGCCTCCTACGAGCAGTACGTC. This chain connects TRBV5-1 to TRBJ2-7, with D perhaps matching TRBD1 or TRBD2 (5 bases each). There are 14 residues in the CDR3. The germline V gene has CDR1 SGHRS and CDR2 YFSETQ. Trimming removed 0 bases at V and 0 bases at J, with 7 bases between.

The chain joins TRBV20-1 to TRBJ1-2; D perhaps matches TRBD1 (5 bases). Trimming removed 3 bases from V and 2 bases from J, with 16 bases in between. The CDR3 spans 15 residues. Germline CDR1 is DFQATT and CDR2 is SNEGSKA (reference sequence). CDR3 region: CSASPNGAGNYGYTF. In DNA form, the CDR3 reads TGCAGTGCTAGCCCCAATGGGGCAGGGAACTATGGCTACACCTTC.

This clonotype was seen only a few times. V gene TRBV5-1 combines with J gene TRBJ2-5; D is uncertain. The V end was cut by 2 bases, the J end by 4 bases, with 12 bases between. The germline V gene encodes CDR1 SGHRS and CDR2 YFSETQ. The CDR3 totals 14 residues. CDR3 nucleotides: TGCGCCAGCAGCTTCGACGCGGCTAGAGAGACCCAGTACTTC. This codes for CASSFDAARETQYF.

CDR3 region: CASSPRRSSYEQYF. The CDR3 DNA is TGTGCCAGCAGCCCGAGACGGAGCTCCTACGAGCAGTACTTC. The gene calls are TRBV7-2 and TRBJ2-7; unclear D gene. The length of the CDR3 is 14 residues. In germline, CDR1 is SGHTA, CDR2 FQGNSA. V was trimmed by 5 bases and J by 0 bases, leaving 11 bases between them. The full variable domain, rest sourced from reference TRBV7-2 and TRBJ2-7, is GAGVSQSPSNKVTEKGKDVELRCDPISGHTALYWYRQSLGQGLEFLIYFQGNSAPDKSGLPSDRFSAERTGGSVSTLTIQRTQQEDSAVYLCASSPRRSSYEQYFGPGTRLTVT.

The rearrangement uses TRBV20-1 and TRBJ2-7, with 11 bases fitting TRBD1. V dropped 5 bases and J dropped 5; count of bases not matched to a gene: 8. This CDR3 has 14 residues. Germline V gene data show CDR1 as DFQATT and CDR2 as SNEGSKA (reference sequence). The CDR3 coding sequence is TGCAGTGCTGGACAGGGGGCGCAGTCCCACGAGCAGTACTTC. Protein sequence: CSAGQGAQSHEQYF.

The sample holds many counts of this clonotype. The chain links TRBV4-3 to TRBJ1-2; no firm D call. The CDR3 is made up of 14 amino acids. Germline V lookup: CDR1 LGHNA, CDR2 YSLEER. Trimming took 0 bases from V and 2 from J, leaving 7 bases between them. The CDR3 nucleotides read TGCGCCAGCAGCCAAGAAAGGGCAAACTATGGCTACACCTTC. Its protein product is CASSQERANYGYTF.

The V call is TRBV7-9, the J call TRBJ1-3; TRBD1 matches 10 bases. V shed 5 bases and J 3 bases; nucleotides not matched to a gene: 4. Germline-derived CDR1 and CDR2 are SEHNR and FQNEAQ (reference sequence). This CDR3 is 15 amino acids long. In DNA, the CDR3 is TGTGCCAGCAGCGCGGACAGGGGGAATGGAAACACCATATATTTT. Translation gives CASSADRGNGNTIYF.

The chain couples TRBV10-3 to TRBJ2-7, with 8 bases fitting TRBD1. This CDR3 contains 13 residues. Germline V gives CDR1 ENHRY, CDR2 SYGVKD. The trim removed 6 bases at V and 5 bases at J, leaving 6 bases unmatched. The CDR3 sequence: CAIRLQGADEQYF. The CDR3 DNA follows: TGTGCCATCAGGCTTCAGGGGGCCGACGAGCAGTACTTC.

This clonotype was detected only a few times. J is TRBJ2-5 and V is TRBV11-2, with 15 bases lining up with TRBD2. The CDR3 extends over 17 amino acids. Unmatched junction bases numbered 9, after V lost 5 bases and J lost 5 bases. Germline CDR1 SGHAT, CDR2 FQNNGV. The CDR3: CASSGTSGGYIAETQYF. CDR3 nucleotides: TGTGCCAGCAGCGGGACTAGCGGGGGGTATATCGCGGAGACCCAGTACTTC.

The gene calls are TRBV2 and TRBJ2-5; maybe TRBD2 (5 bases). CDR1 SNHLY and CDR2 FYNNEI come from the germline V gene. CDR3 length: 14 amino acids. CDR3 amino acids: CSLRVRGLKETQYF. DNA of the CDR3: TGTTCGCTCCGGGTCAGAGGGTTGAAGGAGACCCAGTACTTC.

The chain links TRBV5-1 to TRBJ2-2; D gene uncertain. Deletions cut 7 bases from V and 4 bases from J, with 11 bases between. Germline assignment: CDR1 SGHRS and CDR2 YFSETQ. The CDR3 consists of 13 residues. The CDR3 DNA reads TGCGCCAGCTTTTGGGGTTCCACCGGGGAGCTGTTTTTT. Its translation is CASFWGSTGELFF.

This sequence joins TRBV7-2 and TRBJ1-2; D is uncertain. The CDR3 covers 12 residues. Trimming stripped 5 bases from V and 5 bases from J, with 9 bases between. The germline gives CDR1 SGHTA, CDR2 FQGNSA. The CDR3 sequence: CASSQAGYGYTF. The CDR3 coding sequence is TGTGCCAGCAGCCAAGCGGGGTATGGCTACACCTTC.

The table lists this clonotype with a few counts. As DNA, the CDR3 is TGCGCCAGCAGCTTTTCCGGGGATGGCTACACCTTC. Its protein is CASSFSGDGYTF. The V and J genes are TRBV5-1 and TRBJ1-2; D gene unclear. The CDR3 spans 12 residues. Trimming left V 2 bases short and J 6 bases short, with 8 bases between. In germline, CDR1 is SGHRS, CDR2 YFSETQ.

This clonotype was seen a few times. The J gene is TRBJ2-4, the V gene TRBV3-1; tentatively, D is TRBD1 or TRBD2 (5 bases each). Germline loops: CDR1 LGHDT, CDR2 YNNKEL (reference sequence). CDR3 length: 15 residues. The V end lost 0 bases, the J end lost 6 bases, and 12 bases lay between the germline ends. Here the CDR3 DNA reads TGTGCCAGCAGCCAAGATTCGGGGACCGGAAACATTCAGTACTTC. Translating it yields CASSQDSGTGNIQYF.

The gene calls are TRBV5-6 and TRBJ1-4; D unresolved. This CDR3 has 16 residues. Germline V lookup: CDR1 SGHDT, CDR2 YYEEEE. Trimming shortened V by 1 base and J by 5 bases, and 15 bases separated the two germline ends. DNA of the CDR3: TGTGCCAGCAGCTTGTCTCGAAGGGCAGACAATGAAAAACTGTTTTTT. Protein sequence: CASSLSRRADNEKLFF.

This sequence joins TRBV18 and TRBJ2-1; no definite D call. V shed 2 bases and J shed 2 bases, with 4 bases lying between them. Germline V gene data show CDR1 as KGHSH and CDR2 as LQKENI. The CDR3 covers 13 residues. The CDR3 protein is CASSPFPYNEQFF. Here the CDR3 DNA reads TGTGCCAGCTCACCATTTCCCTACAATGAGCAGTTCTTC.

The chain recombines TRBV5-1 with TRBJ2-1; maybe TRBD2 (6 bases). The CDR3 is 13 residues long. V lost 0 bases, J lost 13 bases, and 14 bases lay in between. Germline values: CDR1 SGHRS, CDR2 YFSETQ. CDR3 sequence (DNA): TGCGCCAGCAGCTTGGATAGGGCGGGGATTCAGTTCTTC. It specifies CASSLDRAGIQFF.

The rearrangement uses TRBV24-1 and TRBJ2-2; TRBD1 aligns across 7 bases. This CDR3 comprises 15 residues. Germline trimming cut 4 bases from V and 1 base from J; bases unmatched to any gene: 2. Looked up from germline, CDR1 is KGHDR and CDR2 is SFDVKD. The CDR3 sequence: CATSEGQRNTGELFF. In DNA form, the CDR3 reads TGTGCCACCAGTGAGGGACAGAGGAACACCGGGGAGCTGTTTTTT.

The chain uses TRBV20-1 and TRBJ1-3; D remains ambiguous. Trimming shortened V by 7 bases and J by 0 bases, and 7 bases separated the two germline ends. The CDR3 covers 12 residues. CDR1 DFQATT and CDR2 SNEGSKA come from the germline V gene (reference sequence). The CDR3 loop reads CSVESSGNTIYF. The CDR3 DNA is TGCAGTGTGGAAAGCTCTGGAAACACCATATATTTT.

There are many counts of this clonotype. The gene calls are TRBV7-2 and TRBJ2-1; D not certain. The CDR3 extends over 14 amino acids. Deletions cut 2 bases from V and 9 bases from J, with 14 bases between. Germline V gene data show CDR1 as SGHTA and CDR2 as FQGNSA. CDR3 residues: CASSLNSQLAEQFF. In DNA, the CDR3 is TGTGCCAGCAGCTTAAACTCGCAGTTGGCTGAGCAGTTCTTC. Full variable domain (rest looked up from reference TRBV7-2 and TRBJ2-1): GAGVSQSPSNKVTEKGKDVELRCDPISGHTALYWYRQSLGQGLEFLIYFQGNSAPDKSGLPSDRFSAERTGGSVSTLTIQRTQQEDSAVYLCASSLNSQLAEQFFGPGTRLTVL.

This clonotype was observed a handful of times. This chain connects TRBV4-3 to TRBJ2-7; the D is unclear. This CDR3 spans 14 amino acids. V lost 1 base and J lost 0, with 7 bases in between. Germline loops: CDR1 LGHNA, CDR2 YSLEER. CDR3 DNA: TGCGCCAGCAGCCAAGGACCGAGCTCCTACGAGCAGTACTTC. Translating gives CASSQGPSSYEQYF.

V gene TRBV12-3 or TRBV12-4 combines with J gene TRBJ2-3; D is unclear. The V and J ends lost 8 bases and 3 bases respectively, with 6 bases between them. The CDR3 totals 11 residues. In nucleotides, the CDR3 is TGTGCCAGCGGTCGGACAGATACGCAGTATTTT. Its translation is CASGRTDTQYF.

In this sample, this clonotype turned up a few times. The chain carries TRBV4-1 and TRBJ2-5; possibly TRBD1 for D (6 bases). The CDR3 totals 16 residues. The V and J ends lost 0 bases and 5 bases respectively, with 16 bases between them. The V gene's germline CDR1 is MGHRA and CDR2 YSYEKL. The CDR3 spells CASSQDRIRGPETQYF. The CDR3 DNA reads TGCGCCAGCAGCCAAGATCGGATCAGGGGCCCGGAGACCCAGTACTTC.

The table lists this clonotype with a few counts. The chain is built from TRBV12-3 or TRBV12-4 and TRBJ2-1, with a tentative D call TRBD2 (5 bases). The CDR3 covers 15 residues. V lost 5 bases, J lost 2 bases, and 13 bases lay in between. The CDR3 DNA sequence: TGTGCCAGCAGTCCCGCGGGTCTGGCCTACAATGAGCAGTTCTTC. Translating it yields CASSPAGLAYNEQFF.

This clonotype was observed many times. The chain is built from TRBV7-8 and TRBJ2-7, with D possibly matching TRBD1 (6 bases). V lost 1 base and J 5 bases, leaving 15 bases between the germline ends. Germline V gives CDR1 SGHVS, CDR2 FQNEAQ. CDR3 length: 15 residues. The CDR3 is CASSLGSGQRDEQYV. The CDR3 DNA is TGTGCCAGCAGCTTAGGGTCGGGACAACGTGACGAGCAGTACGTC.